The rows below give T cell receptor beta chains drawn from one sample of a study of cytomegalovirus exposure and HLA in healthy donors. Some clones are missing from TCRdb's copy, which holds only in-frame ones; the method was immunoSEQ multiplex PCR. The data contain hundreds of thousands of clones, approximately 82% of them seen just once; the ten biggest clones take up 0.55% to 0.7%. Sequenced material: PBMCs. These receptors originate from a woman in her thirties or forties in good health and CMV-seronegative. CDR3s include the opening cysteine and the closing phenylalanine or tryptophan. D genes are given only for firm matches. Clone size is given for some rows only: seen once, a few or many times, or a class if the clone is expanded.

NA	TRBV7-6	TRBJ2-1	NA	CASSLGARGNEQFF	TGTGCCAGCAGCTTGGGGGCTAGGGGGAATGAGCAGTTCTTC
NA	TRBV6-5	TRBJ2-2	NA	CASSYRQGTGELFF	TGTGCCAGCAGTTACCGGCAGGGCACCGGGGAGCTGTTTTTT
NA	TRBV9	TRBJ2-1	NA	CASSVVGGGQFF	TGTGCCAGCAGCGTAGTGGGGGGTGGACAGTTCTTC
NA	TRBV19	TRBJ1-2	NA	CASSIGVASNYGYTF	TGTGCCAGTAGTATAGGTGTAGCCTCTAACTATGGCTACACCTTC
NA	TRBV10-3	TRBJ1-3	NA	CAITDPYPGNTIYF	TGTGCCATCACTGACCCGTATCCTGGAAACACCATATATTTT
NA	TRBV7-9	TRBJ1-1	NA	CASSLRGEGEWTEAFF	TGTGCCAGCAGCTTACGGGGGGAGGGTGAATGGACTGAAGCTTTCTTT
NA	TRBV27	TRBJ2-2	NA	CASSYQGSRGGELFF	TGTGCCAGCAGTTACCAGGGTAGTAGGGGCGGGGAGCTGTTTTTT
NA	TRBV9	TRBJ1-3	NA	CASSPGNTIYF	TGTGCCAGCAGCCCAGGAAACACCATATATTTT
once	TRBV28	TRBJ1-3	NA	CASSFRETTIYF	TGTGCCAGCAGTTTTCGGGAGACCACCATATATTTT
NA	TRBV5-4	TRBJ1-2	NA	CASIIRGFCGYTF	TGTGCCAGCATCATTAGAGGGTTCTGTGGCTACACCTTC
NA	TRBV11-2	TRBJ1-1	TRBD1	CASSPGQGQMNTEAFF	TGTGCCAGCAGTCCGGGACAGGGTCAGATGAACACTGAAGCTTTCTTT
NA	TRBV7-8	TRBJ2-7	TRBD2	CASTSGGDPLLEQYF	TGTGCCAGCACCTCCGGGGGGGACCCCCTGCTCGAGCAGTACTTC
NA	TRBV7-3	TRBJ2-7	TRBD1	CASSSLDRHEQYF	TGTGCCAGCAGCTCCCTGGACAGGCACGAGCAGTACTTC
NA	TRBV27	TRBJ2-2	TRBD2	CASSLNRGVDTGELFF	TGTGCCAGCAGTTTGAACCGGGGGGTCGACACCGGGGAGCTGTTTTTT
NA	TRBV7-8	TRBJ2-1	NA	CASSLARQTRSYNEQFF	TGTGCCAGCAGCTTAGCGCGACAGACCCGCTCCTACAATGAGCAGTTCTTC
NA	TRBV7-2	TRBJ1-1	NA	CASSSLKRTEAFF	TGTGCCAGCAGCTCCCTCAAGCGGACTGAAGCTTTCTTT
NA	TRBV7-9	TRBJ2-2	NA	CASSPYTGELFF	TGTGCCAGCAGCCCGTACACCGGGGAGCTGTTTTTT
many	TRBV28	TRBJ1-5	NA	CASSLRTDHQPQHF	TGTGCCAGCAGTCTAAGGACAGATCATCAGCCCCAGCATTTT
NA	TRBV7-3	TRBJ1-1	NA	CASSAQMGEAFF	TGTGCCAGCAGCGCTCAGATGGGAGAGGCTTTCTTT
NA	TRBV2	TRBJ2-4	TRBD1	CASSEGTGVGDIQYF	TGTGCCAGCAGTGAAGGGACAGGGGTCGGTGACATTCAGTACTTC
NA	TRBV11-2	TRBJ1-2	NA	CASSLVVGQINNYGYTF	TGTGCCAGCAGCTTAGTTGTGGGACAAATTAACAACTATGGCTACACCTTC
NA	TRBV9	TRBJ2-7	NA	CASSAGQTYEQYF	TGTGCCAGCAGCGCCGGACAGACCTACGAGCAGTACTTC
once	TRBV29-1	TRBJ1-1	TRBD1	CSVEGQQNTEAFF	TGCAGCGTGGAGGGACAGCAGAACACTGAAGCTTTCTTT
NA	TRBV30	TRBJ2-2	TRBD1	CAWRRHSPGQGWTGELFF	TGTGCCTGGAGGAGACACTCCCCCGGACAGGGGTGGACCGGGGAGCTGTTTTTT